A single sample is the source of the 23 T cell receptor beta chains below, sequenced in a study of Graves' ophthalmopathy and Graves' hyperthyroidism. The sequenced template was RNA, covering the TCR beta CDR3 region. First-round RT-PCR employed HTBI primers, with a second-round multiplex PCR after it. TCRdb re-called the multiplex PCR reads through MiXCR, storing one row per CDR3 protein. The sample yields nearly 400,000 distinct CDR3 sequences, 15% to 20% seen once. Source material: peripheral blood. These receptors were obtained from a woman aged 18-29 years with Graves' ophthalmopathy.

This clonotype has just a few counts. The V and J genes are TRBV28 and TRBJ1-6, with 10 bases matching TRBD1. The CDR3 is made up of 14 amino acids. CDR1 is MDHEN, CDR2 SYDVKM, per germline. With 7 bases clipped from V and 7 bases from J, the junction kept 4 bases outside the gene matches. CDR3 protein: CASKMGQGNSPLHF. CDR3 nucleotide sequence: TGTGCCAGCAAGATGGGACAGGGGAATTCACCCCTCCACTTT.

The chain links TRBV28 to TRBJ2-7, with 7 bases aligning to TRBD2. The CDR3 is made up of 17 amino acids. Unmatched junction bases numbered 17, after V lost 5 bases and J lost 4 bases. Per the germline V gene, CDR1 is MDHEN and CDR2 is SYDVKM. CDR3 loop: CASSEPNSGEGAYEQYF. As DNA, the CDR3 is TGTGCCAGCAGTGAACCCAATTCTGGGGAGGGAGCTTACGAGCAGTACTTC.

The table lists this clonotype with many counts. V and J are TRBV5-1 and TRBJ1-6; D ambiguous. Trimming took 4 bases from V and 0 from J, leaving 11 bases between them. The CDR3 has 16 residues. Germline V gene sequence: CDR1 SGHRS, CDR2 YFSETQ. CDR3 protein: CASSPGASSYNSPLHF. CDR3 nucleotide sequence: TGCGCCAGCAGCCCGGGTGCTAGCTCCTATAATTCACCCCTCCACTTT.

This clonotype came up many times. V gene TRBV12-3 or TRBV12-4 combines with J gene TRBJ2-2; 10 nucleotides line up with TRBD2. The CDR3 totals 15 residues. V was clipped by 7 bases and J by 7 bases; unmatched bases: 9. The CDR3 DNA follows: TGTGCCAGCACGCTAGCGGGGGAACTAAACGGGGAGCTGTTTTTT. Translated: CASTLAGELNGELFF.

In this sample, this clonotype turned up many times. CDR3 DNA: TGTGCCAGCAGTTACGTAGGTTTCACTGAAGCTTTCTTT. Its translation is CASSYVGFTEAFF. The V call is TRBV6-2 or TRBV6-3, the J call TRBJ1-1; D gene unclear. The CDR3 is made up of 13 amino acids. The V end lost 2 bases, the J end lost 4 bases, and 8 bases lay between the germline ends. Per germline, CDR1 MNHEY and CDR2 SVGEGT.

This clonotype was counted at least ten times. The chain uses TRBV6-5 and TRBJ2-2; no clear D gene. This CDR3 contains 12 residues. In germline, CDR1 is MNHEY, CDR2 SVGAGI. V was cut by 6 bases and J by 6 bases, with 8 bases left in between. The CDR3 region has the DNA TGTGCCAGCAGGCCCCCGGCCGGGGAGCTGTTTTTT. Encoded protein: CASRPPAGELFF.

This clonotype was detected many times. J is TRBJ1-5 and V is TRBV6-1; 9 bases map to TRBD1. V lost 6 bases and J lost 0; bases outside the gene matches: 9. The CDR3 loop spans 17 amino acids. CDR1 and CDR2 (germline): MNHNS, SASEGT. Here the CDR3 DNA reads TGTGCCAGCAGCCCGGACAGGGGAGGAATTAGCAATCAGCCCCAGCATTTT. Translated, it gives CASSPDRGGISNQPQHF.

Turning to this clonotype: This could be a read error, since a much larger clone is one nucleotide away. This chain joins TRBV5-1 and TRBJ2-7; D might be TRBD1 (6 bases). CDR1 SGHRS and CDR2 YFSETQ come from the germline V gene. This CDR3 comprises 18 residues. The germline V and J ends were trimmed by 0 bases and 3 bases, with 22 bases remaining between them. The CDR3 sequence is CASSLVAHGTSYGYEQYF. The CDR3 region has the DNA TGCGCCAGCAGCTTGGTGGCCCACGGGACATCTTATGGCTACGAGCAGTACTTC.

This clonotype came up many times. V is TRBV11-2 and J is TRBJ2-2, with 8 bases fitting TRBD1. The ends lost 6 bases at V and 6 bases at J; junction bases unmatched: 12. Germline assignment: CDR1 SGHAT and CDR2 FQNNGV. This CDR3 spans 16 amino acids. CDR3 sequence: CASSSTPRGRAGELFF. CDR3 DNA: TGTGCCAGCAGTTCCACCCCCAGGGGGCGGGCCGGGGAGCTGTTTTTT.

In its sample, this clonotype was seen a few times. A much larger clone differs from this one at a single base, so this may be a read error. The chain carries TRBV9 and TRBJ2-7; 7 nucleotides agree with TRBD1. CDR1 and CDR2 from the germline V gene are SGDLS and YYNGEE. This CDR3 region has 13 residues. The CDR3 loop reads CVSRNDRDPEQYF. As DNA, the CDR3 is TGTGTCAGCAGGAATGACAGGGATCCCGAGCAGTACTTC. Full variable domain (rest looked up from reference TRBV9 and TRBJ2-7): DSGVTQTPKHLITATGQRVTLRCSPRSGDLSVYWYQQSLDQGLQFLIQYYNGEERAKGNILERFSAQQFPDLHSELNLSSLELGDSALYFCVSRNDRDPEQYFGPGTRLTVT.

This clonotype came up many times. The chain links TRBV20-1 to TRBJ1-1; maybe TRBD1 (5 bases). The V gene lost 1 base and the J gene lost 1 base, with 19 bases spanning the gap. The CDR3 extends over 17 amino acids. Germline V CDR1 and CDR2: DFQATT, SNEGSKA (reference sequence). The CDR3 DNA is TGCAGTGCTAGAGGGGCGGGTCTCGGGGCCACGAACACTGAAGCTTTCTTT. Translated, it gives CSARGAGLGATNTEAFF.

V is TRBV10-3 and J is TRBJ2-7; 11 bases are shared with TRBD2. The V gene's germline CDR1 is ENHRY and CDR2 SYGVKD. The junction had 8 bases not matched to a gene; V was cut back by 10 bases and J by 3 bases. The CDR3 is 14 residues long. The CDR3 protein is CANREGLAVYEQYF. Here the CDR3 DNA reads TGTGCCAACCGTGAGGGACTAGCGGTCTACGAGCAGTACTTC.

This clonotype showed up many times. V is TRBV6-1 and J is TRBJ1-1; 7 bases are a match to TRBD1. This CDR3 is 17 amino acids long. Trimming took 0 bases from V and 0 from J; bases not matched to a gene: 7. Germline values: CDR1 MNHNS, CDR2 SASEGT. This CDR3 is CASSEATGLGMNTEAFF. The CDR3 region has the DNA TGTGCCAGCAGTGAAGCGACAGGGTTGGGAATGAACACTGAAGCTTTCTTT.

This clonotype was detected many times. V usage is TRBV19 and J usage is TRBJ1-5; a possible D gene is TRBD1 (6 bases). Trimming removed 7 bases at V and 0 bases at J, with 25 bases between. The CDR3 is made up of 19 amino acids. The germline V gene encodes CDR1 LNHDA and CDR2 SQIVND (reference sequence). The CDR3 coding sequence is TGTGCCAGTACCCAATTTGGGCCAGGGGATGGCTATAGCAATCAGCCCCAGCATTTT. It encodes CASTQFGPGDGYSNQPQHF.

The chain combines TRBV29-1 with TRBJ2-7, with a weak D call TRBD1 (7 bases). CDR3 length: 12 amino acids. Trimming cost V 4 bases and J 7 bases, with 14 bases left between them. The germline CDR1 and CDR2 sequences are SQVTM and ANQGSEA. In DNA form, the CDR3 reads TGCAGCGTTGTTGGGTCAGGGGGGGAGCAGTACTTC. Its protein product is CSVVGSGGEQYF.

This rearrangement joins TRBV28 to TRBJ2-5; 8 positions match TRBD1. The CDR3 is 15 amino acids. Germline loops: CDR1 MDHEN, CDR2 SYDVKM. With V trimmed by 3 bases and J by 5 bases, 8 bases remained unmatched. CDR3 loop: CASSLGRGLGETQYF. CDR3 DNA sequence: TGTGCCAGCAGTTTGGGCAGGGGGCTCGGCGAGACCCAGTACTTC.

Many counts were recorded for this clonotype. This chain connects TRBV7-2 to TRBJ2-7; D perhaps matches TRBD2 (5 bases). With 1 base removed from V and 3 bases from J, the gap between germline ends came to 13 bases. CDR1 is SGHTA, CDR2 FQGNSA, per germline. The length of the CDR3 is 15 residues. The CDR3 here is CASSLVGSGGYEQYF. DNA of the CDR3: TGTGCCAGCAGCTTAGTCGGCAGCGGAGGCTACGAGCAGTACTTC.

This clonotype was found many times. The chain is built from TRBV10-1 and TRBJ1-1; TRBD1 aligns across 7 bases. CDR1 is WNHNN and CDR2 is SYGVQD in the germline V gene (reference sequence). The CDR3 length is 13 residues. Germline trimming cut 8 bases from V and 4 bases from J; bases unmatched to any gene: 7. The CDR3 spells CASGIAGGTEAFF. CDR3 sequence (DNA): TGCGCCAGCGGTATAGCAGGGGGCACTGAAGCTTTCTTT.

This clonotype was counted many times. V is TRBV7-9 and J is TRBJ1-2; D is undetermined. Germline V gene sequence: CDR1 SEHNR, CDR2 FQNEAQ (reference sequence). The CDR3 is made up of 13 amino acids. V shed 8 bases and J shed 0 bases, with 10 bases lying between them. CDR3 DNA: TGTGCCAGCCGTGGCCAAGCTAACTATGGCTACACCTTC. Encoded protein: CASRGQANYGYTF.

This clonotype was seen at least ten times. The chain joins TRBV6-2 or TRBV6-3 to TRBJ1-6; D ambiguous. CDR3 length: 12 residues. Trimming shortened V by 10 bases and J by 7 bases, and 11 bases separated the two germline ends. Looked up from germline, CDR1 is MNHEY and CDR2 is SVGEGT. The CDR3 sequence: CAIGEVNSPLHF. Written as DNA, the CDR3 is TGTGCCATCGGCGAGGTAAATTCACCCCTCCACTTT.

In this sample, this clonotype turned up many times. This sequence joins TRBV6-1 and TRBJ2-4, with 10 bases fitting TRBD1. The CDR3 is 14 residues long. The V segment lost 10 bases and the J segment 0 bases; nucleotides outside the gene matches: 3. Germline V gene data show CDR1 as MNHNS and CDR2 as SASEGT. Here the CDR3 reads CATDRGLAKNIQYF. DNA of the CDR3: TGTGCCACAGACAGGGGGCTAGCCAAAAACATTCAGTACTTC.

This clonotype has ten or more counts. This chain uses TRBV4-3 with TRBJ2-7; a weak D match, TRBD2 (5 bases). V lost 0 bases and J 0 bases, leaving 15 bases between the germline ends. The CDR3 spans 17 residues. Germline values: CDR1 LGHNA, CDR2 YSLEER. The CDR3 sequence: CASSQDKEAVYSYEQYF. The CDR3 nucleotides read TGCGCCAGCAGCCAAGATAAGGAAGCGGTGTACTCCTACGAGCAGTACTTC.

This clonotype was detected ten times or more. The J gene is TRBJ1-1, the V gene TRBV28, with 8 bases aligning to TRBD1. CDR3 size: 16 residues. The V gene's germline CDR1 is MDHEN and CDR2 SYDVKM. The V segment lost 4 bases and the J segment 4 bases; nucleotides outside the gene matches: 11. CDR3: CASSYYRGRMITEAFF. CDR3 coding DNA: TGTGCCAGCAGTTACTACAGGGGGAGGATGATCACTGAAGCTTTCTTT.